The entry below describes one TCR beta chain. Its antigen is unknown. This record comes from a study of shared clonotypes between healthy human individuals. Trimming removed 7 bases at V and 0 bases at J, with 19 bases between. Germline CDR1 LNHNV, CDR2 YYDKDF (reference sequence). The CDR3 covers 17 residues. General study results and limits: Rarefaction demonstrated incomplete sorted-subset sequencing despite large depth.

Clones were read by immunoSEQ multiplex PCR, and TCRdb kept only the in-frame ones, dropping some. The sample carries nearly 2 million clones, about 95% recorded once. Selected positively for CCR7 and CD45RO-negative, naive CD8 cells excluded terminally differentiated effector memory CD45RA+ cells. The receptor was isolated from a man younger than 35 in good health. The V call is TRBV15, the J call TRBJ2-4, with TRBD1 as a possible D gene (6 bases). Sequences were obtained from naive CD8+ T cells sorted from blood. The chain's CDR3 is CATTKGNRDVAKNIQYF. CDR3 sequence (DNA): TGTGCCACCACTAAAGGGAACAGGGATGTAGCCAAAAACATTCAGTACTTC.